This T cell receptor (beta chain) is from a study of blood T cell repertoires in COVID-19. Per the original data handling: Reference gene primers were amplified, and this amplification served to estimate nucleated cell counts. Libraries were prepared by immunoSEQ multiplex PCR; TCRdb keeps only in-frame clonotypes and omits some of them. V, J and clone size were drawn from that table, and D and trimming were deduced from the DNA. The repertoire holds 300,000 to 450,000 clones, with more than 75% as singletons. Participants came from about two dozen US areas, aged about 18 to 100 years. All recovered Cohort 3 donors got two negative PCRs, got clearance, or saw symptom resolution. This CDR3 has 14 residues. Trimming cost V 5 bases and J 3 bases, with 13 bases left between them. Per germline, CDR1 SGHAT and CDR2 FQNNGV.

The chain has TRBV11-2 and TRBJ1-1; D call uncertain. Sequencing used PBMCs or T cells enriched from blood (not recorded which). The TCR originated in a woman aged 18-35 years who had recovered from COVID-19. CDR3 sequence reads: CASSPKTRDTEAFF. For the CDR3, the DNA is TGTGCCAGCAGCCCAAAAACTAGGGACACTGAAGCTTTCTTT.